The 27 T cell receptor beta chains listed next were all sequenced from one sample in a study of blood T cell repertoires in COVID-19. TCRdb's table, derived via immunoSEQ multiplex PCR, lists solely in-frame clones and lacks some. The sample contains about 250,000 clones, 70% to 90% of which appear only once. Sequenced input: PBMCs or T cells enriched from blood (not recorded which). All receptors derive from a young woman who had recovered from COVID-19.

The chain joins TRBV5-6 to TRBJ1-1; possibly TRBD1 for D (5 bases). The V and J ends lost 5 bases and 4 bases respectively, with 6 bases between them. The CDR3 is made up of 11 amino acids. Germline V lookup: CDR1 SGHDT, CDR2 YYEEEE. DNA for the CDR3: TGTGCCAGCAGGGACACCACTGAAGCTTTCTTT. Amino acids: CASRDTTEAFF.

The chain carries TRBV4-1 and TRBJ2-7; D is perhaps TRBD2 (6 bases). Germline-derived CDR1 and CDR2 are MGHRA and YSYEKL. The CDR3 runs 16 residues. Trimming shortened V by 0 bases and J by 4 bases, and 16 bases separated the two germline ends. This CDR3 reads CASSQDQGPGEYEQYF. CDR3 nucleotides: TGCGCCAGCAGCCAAGATCAGGGCCCGGGGGAGTACGAGCAGTACTTC.

A remark on this clone: The same CDR3 can be traced to other DNA sequences in this sample. The chain employs TRBV18 and TRBJ1-1; TRBD1 might be the D (5 bases). The CDR3 consists of 14 residues. Germline values: CDR1 KGHSH, CDR2 LQKENI. With 3 bases removed from V and 5 bases from J, the gap between germline ends came to 13 bases. The CDR3 is CASSPDPRGTEAFF. The CDR3 DNA is TGTGCCAGCTCACCGGACCCCCGGGGGACTGAAGCTTTCTTT.

This rearrangement joins TRBV28 to TRBJ1-2, with D possibly TRBD1 on 6 matching bases. The V end was cut by 6 bases, the J end by 9 bases, with 26 bases between. This CDR3 has 16 residues. Looked up from germline, CDR1 is MDHEN and CDR2 is SYDVKM. CDR3 coding DNA: TGTGCCAGCAGGAAAAGGGGGGGGTACCCCTTCTTAAGCTACACCTTC. It codes for CASRKRGGYPFLSYTF.

This chain joins TRBV7-6 and TRBJ1-4; TRBD1 matches at 8 bases. The CDR3 loop spans 14 amino acids. J lost 6 bases, V lost 5 bases, and 5 bases had no gene match. In germline, CDR1 is SGHVS, CDR2 FNYEAQ. Written as DNA, the CDR3 is TGTGCCAGCAGCCCCGGGACAGGAGATGAAAAACTGTTTTTT. Residues: CASSPGTGDEKLFF.

This clone has just one count. This chain joins TRBV4-1 and TRBJ2-1; 11 bases align to TRBD2. Per the germline V gene, CDR1 is MGHRA and CDR2 is YSYEKL. Trimming removed 0 bases from V and 10 bases from J; junction bases left unmatched: 11. The CDR3 has 17 residues. CDR3 in amino acids: CASSQDTVAGGPFEQFF. The CDR3 bases are TGCGCCAGCAGCCAAGATACGGTAGCGGGAGGGCCATTCGAGCAGTTCTTC.

The gene calls are TRBV7-9 and TRBJ1-1; D not certain. CDR1 and CDR2 (germline): SEHNR, FQNEAQ (reference sequence). This CDR3 region has 14 residues. Trimming shortened V by 6 bases and J by 4 bases, and 15 bases separated the two germline ends. CDR3 DNA: TGTGCCAGCAGTCGTAGTAAAATGGTCACTGAAGCTTTCTTT. It specifies CASSRSKMVTEAFF.

The chain uses TRBV27 and TRBJ1-2; maybe TRBD1 (6 bases). This CDR3 region has 14 residues. CDR1 and CDR2 from the germline V gene are MNHEY and SMNVEV (reference sequence). The ends were cut back, 8 bases at V and 4 bases at J, with 17 bases in the middle. The DNA for the CDR3 is TGTGCCAGCTACTCGACAGGCAGGTTCTATGGCTACACCTTC. Protein: CASYSTGRFYGYTF.

This chain links TRBV7-9 with TRBJ2-1; tentative D call: TRBD2 (5 bases). In germline, CDR1 is SEHNR, CDR2 FQNEAQ (reference sequence). V was clipped by 4 bases and J by 6 bases, with 25 bases between them. There are 18 residues in the CDR3. CDR3 residues: CASSSPVGADESVNEQFF. In nucleotides, the CDR3 is TGTGCCAGCAGCTCCCCCGTGGGAGCAGATGAGTCCGTCAATGAGCAGTTCTTC.

This chain joins TRBV6-5 and TRBJ2-2, with 8 bases matching TRBD1. The CDR3 length is 15 residues. Germline V lookup: CDR1 MNHEY, CDR2 SVGAGI. V was pared by 6 bases and J by 1 base, with 4 bases of the junction left unmatched. The CDR3 here is CASRHGTGNTGELFF. The CDR3 DNA reads as TGTGCCAGCAGACATGGGACAGGGAACACCGGGGAGCTGTTTTTT.

In this sample, this clone turned up a few times. The chain couples TRBV7-8 to TRBJ1-6; D is undetermined. V was pared by 2 bases and J by 6 bases, with 11 bases between. The length of the CDR3 is 15 residues. Germline CDR1 SGHVS, CDR2 FQNEAQ. CDR3 in DNA: TGTGCCAGCAGCTTACGAGGGCGGATTAATTCACCCCTCCACTTT. Translating gives CASSLRGRINSPLHF. The full variable domain, completed using reference TRBV7-8 and TRBJ1-6, is GAGVSQSPRYKVAKRGQDVALRCDPISGHVSLFWYQQALGQGPEFLTYFQNEAQLDKSGLPSDRFFAERPEGSVSTLKIQRTQQEDSAVYLCASSLRGRINSPLHFGNGTRLTVT.

The CDR3 reads CATSDHAPPGQKNYGYTF. The CDR3 DNA is TGTGCCACCAGTGACCACGCCCCTCCGGGACAGAAAAACTATGGCTACACCTTC. The chain combines TRBV24-1 with TRBJ1-2; TRBD1 aligns across 7 bases. Trimming cost V 4 bases and J 2 bases; bases outside gene matches: 15. The CDR3 is made up of 18 amino acids. The V gene's germline CDR1 is KGHDR and CDR2 SFDVKD.

The chain employs TRBV20-1 and TRBJ1-6; 7 bases fit TRBD1. Per the germline V gene, CDR1 is DFQATT and CDR2 is SNEGSKA (reference sequence). This CDR3 has 14 residues. J was trimmed by 13 bases and V by 4 bases; bases with no gene match: 13. The CDR3 region has the DNA TGCAGTGCTATTGAACCGGGACAGAGTCCCCCCCTCCACTTT. It is translated as CSAIEPGQSPPLHF.

This chain joins TRBV28 and TRBJ1-2; 12 nucleotides match TRBD1. The ends lost 6 bases at V and 2 bases at J; junction bases unmatched: 13. The CDR3 is 18 residues long. The V gene's germline CDR1 is MDHEN and CDR2 SYDVKM. CDR3 DNA: TGTGCCAGCAGATCTAATCCGGGACAGGGGGCCCTCAACTATGGCTACACCTTC. Amino acids: CASRSNPGQGALNYGYTF.

The J gene is TRBJ1-2, the V gene TRBV6-4; 7 bases fit TRBD1. V shed 2 bases and J 5 bases; nucleotides not matched to a gene: 8. Per the germline V gene, CDR1 is MRHNA and CDR2 is SNTAGT. The CDR3 covers 15 residues. Here the CDR3 DNA reads TGTGCCAGCAGTGACCCCAGGACAGGATCATATGGCTACACCTTC. This sequence encodes CASSDPRTGSYGYTF.

This clone was observed at least ten times. The genes are TRBV6-5 and TRBJ1-4, with 7 positions matching TRBD1. Per germline, CDR1 MNHEY and CDR2 SVGAGI. The V segment lost 6 bases and the J segment 10 bases; nucleotides outside the gene matches: 14. The CDR3 is 15 amino acids. The CDR3 sequence is CASSLGQAEGRKLFF. In DNA form, the CDR3 reads TGTGCCAGCAGCCTCGGACAGGCGGAGGGAAGAAAACTGTTTTTT.

In its sample, this clone was seen many times. The chain uses TRBV4-2 and TRBJ2-3; 8 nucleotides align to TRBD1. Germline CDR1 and CDR2: LGHNA and YNFKEQ. Losses at the gene ends were 0 bases for V and 6 bases for J; bases not matched to a gene: 5. This CDR3 region has 15 residues. The CDR3 is CASSQDQGAGDTQYF. For the CDR3, the DNA is TGTGCCAGCAGCCAAGATCAGGGGGCAGGTGATACGCAGTATTTT.

The chain recombines TRBV5-8 with TRBJ2-5, with D perhaps TRBD2 (6 bases). The CDR3 sequence is 15 residues long. From germline, CDR1 is SGHTS and CDR2 YDEGEE. V lost 3 bases and J 3 bases, leaving 15 bases between the germline ends. The DNA for the CDR3 is TGTGCCAGCAGCTCGCCCGGGACTCCTAAAGAGACCCAGTACTTC. It is translated as CASSSPGTPKETQYF.

DNA for the CDR3: TGCGCCAGCGGGGACAGGGGGCTAGAGACCCAGTACTTC. This gives the protein CASGDRGLETQYF. The rearrangement uses TRBV5-1 and TRBJ2-5; the match to TRBD1 covers 12 bases. V lost 7 bases and J lost 4; bases outside the gene matches: 2. This CDR3 contains 13 residues. CDR1 SGHRS and CDR2 YFSETQ come from the germline V gene.

V usage is TRBV28 and J usage is TRBJ1-5, with D possibly TRBD1 on 5 matching bases. The germline V gene encodes CDR1 MDHEN and CDR2 SYDVKM. The CDR3 has 13 residues. V gave up 5 bases and J gave up 6 bases, with 11 bases separating them. The chain's CDR3 is CASSPGMSQPQHF. Written as DNA, the CDR3 is TGTGCCAGCAGTCCAGGGATGAGTCAGCCCCAGCATTTT.

This chain links TRBV7-9 with TRBJ1-4; possible D gene TRBD1, 6 bases. V shed 2 bases and J shed 6 bases, with 13 bases lying between them. This CDR3 has 15 residues. CDR1 is SEHNR and CDR2 is FQNEAQ in the germline V gene (reference sequence). CDR3 in DNA: TGTGCCAGCAGCTTATCGAACAGGGTGCATGAAAAACTGTTTTTT. The encoded protein is CASSLSNRVHEKLFF.

CDR3: CASSLRRLAGPNEQFF. DNA for the CDR3: TGTGCCAGCAGTTTACGTCGACTAGCGGGTCCGAATGAGCAGTTCTTC. The chain joins TRBV27 to TRBJ2-1; 10 bases are a match to TRBD2. The V gene end was trimmed by 2 bases and the J gene end by 7 bases; junction bases not matched to a gene: 8. Germline V CDR1 and CDR2: MNHEY, SMNVEV (reference sequence). CDR3 length: 16 residues.

The chain uses TRBV5-6 and TRBJ2-5; D is perhaps TRBD2 (6 bases). With 4 bases removed from V and 5 bases from J, the gap between germline ends came to 15 bases. CDR1 is SGHDT and CDR2 is YYEEEE in the germline V gene. CDR3 length: 14 residues. CDR3 coding DNA: TGTGCCAGCAGCCTTGGGACTTATATGGAGACCCAGTACTTC. It codes for CASSLGTYMETQYF.

This chain connects TRBV19 to TRBJ1-5; D is uncertain. The CDR3 is made up of 13 amino acids. Germline CDR1 is LNHDA and CDR2 is SQIVND (reference sequence). V lost 6 bases and J lost 5, with 11 bases in between. The CDR3, as DNA: TGTGCCAGTAGGCGGGTTTTCCATCAGCCCCAGCATTTT. This sequence encodes CASRRVFHQPQHF. Supplemented by reference TRBV19 and TRBJ1-5, the full variable domain reads DGGITQSPKYLFRKEGQNVTLSCEQNLNHDAMYWYRQDPGQGLRLIYYSQIVNDFQKGDIAEGYSVSREKKESFPLTVTSAQKNPTAFYLCASRRVFHQPQHFGDGTRLSIL.

The chain combines TRBV6-5 with TRBJ1-2, with a weak D call TRBD1 (6 bases). The V end lost 7 bases, the J end lost 2 bases, and 14 bases lay between the germline ends. This CDR3 is 14 amino acids long. From germline, CDR1 is MNHEY and CDR2 SVGAGI. CDR3 bases: TGTGCCAGCAAAGGGGCCAGGGGAAACTATGGCTACACCTTC. It codes for CASKGARGNYGYTF.

The CDR3 bases are TGTGCCAGTAGTATAGCGGCCGCGGGAGCCGGAGGCTATGGCTACACCTTC. This codes for CASSIAAAGAGGYGYTF. The genes are TRBV19 and TRBJ1-2, with D unresolved. The ends were cut back, 1 base at V and 4 bases at J, with 19 bases in the middle. The CDR3 loop spans 17 amino acids. From germline, CDR1 is LNHDA and CDR2 SQIVND (reference sequence).

The rearrangement uses TRBV20-1 and TRBJ2-1; TRBD2 matches 13 bases. V lost 3 bases, J lost 6 bases, and 17 bases stayed unmatched. This CDR3 contains 19 residues. In germline, CDR1 is DFQATT, CDR2 SNEGSKA (reference sequence). The DNA of the CDR3 is TGCAGTGCTAGTGGGGGACTAGCGGGGATCTCTCTAGGGGTCAATGAGCAGTTCTTC. Its protein is CSASGGLAGISLGVNEQFF.